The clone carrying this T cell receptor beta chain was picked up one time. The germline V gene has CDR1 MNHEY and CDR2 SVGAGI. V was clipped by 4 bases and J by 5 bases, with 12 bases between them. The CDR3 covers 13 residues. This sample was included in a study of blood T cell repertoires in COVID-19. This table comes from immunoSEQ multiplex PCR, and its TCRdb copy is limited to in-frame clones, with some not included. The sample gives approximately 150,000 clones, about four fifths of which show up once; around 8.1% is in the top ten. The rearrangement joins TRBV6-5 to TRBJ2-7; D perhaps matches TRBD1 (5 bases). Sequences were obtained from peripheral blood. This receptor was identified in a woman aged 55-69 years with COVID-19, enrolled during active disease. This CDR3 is CASSSRTRNEQYF. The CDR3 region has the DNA TGTGCCAGCAGTTCTCGGACAAGAAACGAGCAGTACTTC.